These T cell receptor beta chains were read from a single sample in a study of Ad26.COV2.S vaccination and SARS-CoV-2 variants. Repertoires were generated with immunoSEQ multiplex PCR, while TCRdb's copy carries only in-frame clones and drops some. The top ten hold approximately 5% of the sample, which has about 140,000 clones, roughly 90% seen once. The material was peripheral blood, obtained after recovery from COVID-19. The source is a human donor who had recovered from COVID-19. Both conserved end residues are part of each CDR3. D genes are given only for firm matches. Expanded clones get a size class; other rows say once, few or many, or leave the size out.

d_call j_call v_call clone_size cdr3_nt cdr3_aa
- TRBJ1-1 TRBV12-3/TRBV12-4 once TGTGCCAGCAGTTTCGGCAGGAACACTGAAGCTTTCTTT CASSFGRNTEAFF
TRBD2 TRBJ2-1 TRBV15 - TGTGCCACCAGCAGAGCCTCTAGCGGGGCCCTTTACAATGAGCAGTTCTTC CATSRASSGALYNEQFF
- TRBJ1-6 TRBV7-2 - TGTGCCAGCAGCTTAGTAGGGGGTTTAGATAATTCACCCCTCCACTTT CASSLVGGLDNSPLHF
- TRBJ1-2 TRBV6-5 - TGTGCCAGCAGGTTGGGGTATGGCTACACCTTC CASRLGYGYTF
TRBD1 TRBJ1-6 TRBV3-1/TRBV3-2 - TGTGCCAGCAGCCAACCCCGGACAGGGGTACGAAATTCACCCCTCCACTTT CASSQPRTGVRNSPLHF
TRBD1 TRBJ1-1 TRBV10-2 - TGCGCCAGCAGTGACGACTGGACAGGGGGCTCATCTGCTGAAGCTTTCTTT CASSDDWTGGSSAEAFF
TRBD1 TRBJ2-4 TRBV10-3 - TGTGCCATCAGTGACCCCAGGGACAGGGGGGACATTCAGTACTTC CAISDPRDRGDIQYF
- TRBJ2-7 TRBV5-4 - TGTGCCAGCAGCTCTTACGCAAGGGGCAACTCCTACGAGCAGTACTTC CASSSYARGNSYEQYF
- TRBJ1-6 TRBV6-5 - TGTGCCAGCACCATGAACAGGTTTAATTCACCCCTCCACTTT CASTMNRFNSPLHF
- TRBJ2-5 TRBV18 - TGTGCCAGCTCACCCCAAGAGACCCAGTACTTC CASSPQETQYF
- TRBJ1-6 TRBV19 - TGTGCCAGTAGTGGAGCGGTAGATAATTCACCCCTCCACTTT CASSGAVDNSPLHF
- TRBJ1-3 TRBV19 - TGTGCCAGTAGTATAGCGGGACGGAACACCATATATTTT CASSIAGRNTIYF
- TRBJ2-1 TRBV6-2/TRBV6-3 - TGTGCCAGCAGTTACCGGGGGCTCTACAATGAGCAGTTCTTC CASSYRGLYNEQFF
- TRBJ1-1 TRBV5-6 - TGTGCCAGCAGCTTGGGGAGCGGGGGACGAGGCACTGAAGCTTTCTTT CASSLGSGGRGTEAFF
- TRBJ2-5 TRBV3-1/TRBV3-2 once TGTGCCAGCAGCCAATTTCGGGAAGAGACCCAGTACTTC CASSQFREETQYF
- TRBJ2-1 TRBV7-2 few TGTGCCAGCAGCTCCTTAGACAATGAGCAGTTCTTC CASSSLDNEQFF
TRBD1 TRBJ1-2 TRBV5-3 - TGTGCCAGAAGCGAACCTACCGGACAGGGGGCGAATGGCTACACCTTC CARSEPTGQGANGYTF
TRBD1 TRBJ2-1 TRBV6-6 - TGTGCCAGCAGTAGACAGGGGTCCTCCTACAATGAGCAGTTCTTC CASSRQGSSYNEQFF
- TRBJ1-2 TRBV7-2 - TGTGCCAGCAGCTTCAAAGGCCCCTATGGCTACACCTTC CASSFKGPYGYTF
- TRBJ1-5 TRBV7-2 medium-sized TGTGCCAGCAGCGATTTTAATCAGCCCCAGCATTTT CASSDFNQPQHF
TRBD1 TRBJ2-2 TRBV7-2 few TGTGCCAGCAGCTTTAGGGACAGAAACACCGGGGAGCTGTTTTTT CASSFRDRNTGELFF
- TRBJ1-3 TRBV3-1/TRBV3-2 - TGTGCCAGCAGCCCTAGAGACTCTGGAAACACCATATATTTT CASSPRDSGNTIYF
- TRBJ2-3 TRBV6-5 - TGTGCCAGTGGCTGGGGCCAACCACAGTATTTT CASGWGQPQYF
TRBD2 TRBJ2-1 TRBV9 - TGTGCCAGCAGCCCAGGGACTAGCGGGGGGGCCGCGTACAATGAGCAGTTCTTC CASSPGTSGGAAYNEQFF
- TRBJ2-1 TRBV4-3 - TGCGCCAGCAGCCAAACCGGGACACACAATGAGCAGTTCTTC CASSQTGTHNEQFF
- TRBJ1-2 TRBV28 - TGTGCCAGCAGCCCATCTTACAGGGCCAACTATGGCTACACCTTC CASSPSYRANYGYTF